Shown below are 8 T cell receptor beta chains from a single sample sequenced in a study of STAT5B mutations in CD4+ large granular lymphocyte leukemia (dated by TCRdb to between 2022 and 2023). Libraries were made using the immunoSEQ multiplex PCR assay. TCRdb's version of the immuneACCESS table is confined to in-frame rearrangements and falls short of the full clone set. An unresolved V gene accounts for under half of the shortfall where checked; the remainder is of unknown origin. A total of about 31,000 clones appear in this sample, 65% to 75% of them only once. 1% to 1.2% of the sample is held by the ten biggest clonotypes. The sample consisted of CD4+ T cells from blood buffy coats. The receptors here all came from a human donor in good health.

This chain uses TRBV18 with TRBJ1-2; 9 bases align to TRBD1. The germline V gene has CDR1 KGHSH and CDR2 LQKENI. CDR3 length equals 14 residues. V trimming: 2 bases; J trimming: 4 bases; junction bases outside the gene matches: 2. The CDR3 loop is CASSPEDRGYGYTF. The CDR3 region has the DNA TGTGCCAGCTCACCAGAGGACAGGGGCTATGGCTACACCTTC.

The rearrangement joins TRBV7-9 to TRBJ1-2, with a weak D call TRBD1 (6 bases). CDR1 SEHNR and CDR2 FQNEAQ come from the germline V gene (reference sequence). This CDR3 is built from 13 residues. V was clipped by 0 bases and J by 8 bases, with 10 bases between them. The CDR3 sequence: CASSLASGAGYTF. CDR3 DNA sequence: TGTGCCAGCAGCTTAGCGTCAGGGGCCGGCTACACCTTC.

This chain joins TRBV7-6 and TRBJ2-1; 7 bases are shared with TRBD1. Germline CDR1 and CDR2: SGHVS and FNYEAQ. V trimming: 5 bases; J trimming: 9 bases; junction bases outside the gene matches: 4. The length of the CDR3 is 12 residues. The CDR3 DNA reads as TGTGCCAGCAGCATACAGGGGACTGAGCAGTTCTTC. Its translation: CASSIQGTEQFF.

The chain uses TRBV29-1 and TRBJ1-2; 8 bases are shared with TRBD1. From germline, CDR1 is SQVTM and CDR2 ANQGSEA. The J segment lost 4 bases and the V segment lost 4 bases, leaving 8 bases of the junction unmatched. The CDR3 sequence is 14 residues long. Here the CDR3 DNA reads TGCAGCGTTGGGGGGGCAGGGGGCTTCTATGGCTACACCTTC. Its translation: CSVGGAGGFYGYTF. Full variable domain (rest looked up from reference TRBV29-1 and TRBJ1-2): SAVISQKPSRDICQRGTSLTIQCQVDSQVTMMFWYRQQPGQSLTLIATANQGSEATYESGFVIDKFPISRPNLTFSTLTVSNMSPEDSSIYLCSVGGAGGFYGYTFGSGTRLTVV.

The chain is built from TRBV19 and TRBJ2-5, with D tentatively TRBD1 (6 bases). CDR3 length: 13 residues. Germline CDR1 and CDR2: LNHDA and SQIVND (reference sequence). The V end lost 6 bases, the J end lost 1 base, and 9 bases lay between the germline ends. CDR3 nucleotides: TGTGCCAGTAGCACAGGGAGCCAAGAGACCCAGTACTTC. Translating gives CASSTGSQETQYF.

A remark on this clone: At one end, the junction sequence differs from germline, possibly due to a read error. V gene TRBV6-6 combines with J gene TRBJ1-1, with TRBD1 matching over 7 bases. CDR3 length: 14 amino acids. The V gene's germline CDR1 is MNHNY and CDR2 SVGAGI (reference sequence). CDR3: CASSYGTANSEAFF. CDR3 nucleotide sequence: TGTGCCAGCAGTTATGGGACAGCCAACAGTGAAGCTTTCTTT.

This rearrangement joins TRBV11-2 to TRBJ1-2; 7 nucleotides match TRBD1. CDR1 is SGHAT, CDR2 FQNNGV, per germline. The CDR3 sequence is 14 residues long. Unmatched junction bases numbered 2, after V lost 3 bases and J lost 1 base. CDR3 region: CASSLRTGNYGYTF. CDR3 in DNA: TGTGCCAGCAGCTTGAGGACAGGTAACTATGGCTACACCTTC.

The J gene is TRBJ2-3, the V gene TRBV18; no definite D call. V lost 3 bases, J lost 2 bases, and 15 bases lay in between. Germline CDR1 is KGHSH and CDR2 is LQKENI. The CDR3 is 16 residues long. The CDR3 here is CASSPSSRVDTDTQYF. In DNA, the CDR3 is TGTGCCAGCTCACCCAGTTCCCGCGTAGACACAGATACGCAGTATTTT.